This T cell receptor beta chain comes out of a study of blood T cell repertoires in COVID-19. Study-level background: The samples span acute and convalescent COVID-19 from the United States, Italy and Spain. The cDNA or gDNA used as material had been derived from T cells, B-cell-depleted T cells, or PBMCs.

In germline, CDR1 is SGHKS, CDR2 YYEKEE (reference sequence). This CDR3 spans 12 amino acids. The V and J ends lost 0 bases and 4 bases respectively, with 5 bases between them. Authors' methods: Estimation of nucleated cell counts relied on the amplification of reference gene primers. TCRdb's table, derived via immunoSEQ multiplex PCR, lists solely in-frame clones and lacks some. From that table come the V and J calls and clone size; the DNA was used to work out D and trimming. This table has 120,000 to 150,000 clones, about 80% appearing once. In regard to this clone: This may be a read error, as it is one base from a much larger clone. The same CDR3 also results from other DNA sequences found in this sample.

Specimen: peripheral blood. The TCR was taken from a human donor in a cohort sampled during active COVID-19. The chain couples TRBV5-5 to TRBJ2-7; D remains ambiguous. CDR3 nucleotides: TGTGCCAGCAGCTTGGACGGGTACGAGCAGTACTTC. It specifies CASSLDGYEQYF.